This T cell receptor (beta chain) was identified in a study of blood T cell repertoires in COVID-19 (dated by TCRdb to 2020 to 2021). Describing the broader study: The collaborator samples originated in the United States, Italy and Spain and spanned the acute and convalescent phases of COVID-19. The repertoires were released in a freely available public database intended as a resource for research on the immune response to SARS-CoV-2. The sample metadata nearly always contained a de-identified subject ID, COVID-19 status, age in years and sex. The material from the prospective study consisted of cDNA or gDNA derived from T cells, B-cell-depleted T cells, or PBMCs. HLA class I and class II types, where available, came from metadata supplied by the sample provider rather than from assay-based typing. The samples were drawn from two sources: the first 160 participants of the ongoing ImmuneRACE study, and fewer than 1,500 subjects contributed by 6 global collaborators. Deeply sampled blood TCRbeta repertoires from subjects exposed to, actively infected with, or recovered from COVID-19 were included in the dataset.

The immunoSEQ Assay, a bias-controlled multiplex PCR, was used to amplify TCRbeta CDR3 regions from genomic DNA. The original methods were these. The number of nucleated cells in each sample was estimated from the amplification of reference gene primers within the assay. To quantify the absolute abundance of each unique TCRbeta CDR3 rearrangement, sequence reads were collapsed and filtered. For each sample, productive Simpson clonality was calculated by taking the square root of Simpson's diversity index across productive rearrangements. Entries here come from immuneACCESS through TCRdb and include only in-frame sequences with V and J called. Some clones fail to appear in such tables; in the studies checked, an unresolved V gene covers under half of the shortfall, and the cause of the remainder is unknown. The V and J calls and clone size were taken over from that table, and D and trimming were inferred from the DNA. The sample table shows more than 75,000 clones, and around 83% are seen once. The ten top clones hold roughly 25% of the sample.

The collaborating institutions used their own protocols to collect whole blood in K2EDTA tubes. For TCRbeta analysis, collaborators shipped samples in one of three forms: frozen whole blood, isolated PBMCs, or DNA extracted from either of those sample types. Concerning this clone: What antigen it recognizes has not been identified. The record has no base qualities; no much larger clone is one base away.

What the research found in general, with its limitations: The amount of clinical and demographic metadata varied by source and participant and was provided uncurated.

The specimen was peripheral blood. The source is a man in his sixties with acute or convalescent COVID-19.

CDR3 reads: CASSLFRTTNEKLFF. The DNA is TGTGCCAGCAGTTTGTTCAGGACAACTAATGAAAAACTGTTTTTT. Rearrangement joined TRBV28 to TRBJ1-4; the D gene remains uncertain. The germline V gene gives CDR1 as MDHEN and CDR2 as SYDVKM. The cysteine opens and the phenylalanine closes a CDR3 of 15 amino acids. Kept here is only the CDR3 DNA, which spans 45 bases and is read in frame from base 1. V and J lose 3 bases and 0 bases, and a span of 8 bases separates them.